The subject of this entry is one T cell receptor beta chain. Its antigen has not been determined. Base quality data are lacking; no much larger clone is found one base away. This entry belongs to a study of blood T cell repertoires in COVID-19 (dated by TCRdb to the early 2020s). General notes on the study: Samples from collaborators originated in the United States, Italy and Spain and spanned both the acute and convalescent phases of COVID-19. The prospective study material was composed of cDNA or gDNA derived from T cells, B-cell-depleted T cells, or PBMCs. Deeply sampled blood TCRbeta repertoires from subjects exposed to, actively infected with, or recovered from COVID-19 were included in the dataset. The repertoires were released in a freely available public database intended as a resource for research on the immune response to SARS-CoV-2. Samples came from the ongoing ImmuneRACE study (first 160 participants) plus 1,254 subjects from 6 global collaborators. Sample metadata almost always included a de-identified subject ID, COVID-19 status, age in years and sex. HLA class I and class II types, where available, came from metadata supplied by the sample provider rather than from assay-based typing. Results the study describes overall, beyond this receptor: The amount of clinical and demographic metadata varied by source and participant and was provided uncurated.

The immunoSEQ Assay, a bias-controlled multiplex PCR, was used to amplify TCRbeta CDR3 regions from genomic DNA. The published analysis was carried out like this. Nucleated cell counts per sample were estimated from amplification of reference gene primers within the assay. To quantify the absolute abundance of each unique TCRbeta CDR3 rearrangement, sequence reads were collapsed and filtered. For each sample, productive Simpson clonality was calculated by taking the square root of Simpson's diversity index across productive rearrangements. TCRdb limited this immuneACCESS table to in-frame rearrangements with V and J called. A share of clones is missing; checked studies link under half to unresolved V genes, and the rest is unexplained. The V and J calls and clone size were taken over from that table, and D and trimming were inferred from the DNA. The table for this sample lists about 43,000 clones; roughly 85% of them were counted only once. 8% to 9% of the sample lies in the top ten.

The CDR3 starts with the cysteine, ends with the phenylalanine, and has 18 residues. CDR3 DNA is the only sequence kept; it has 54 bases, read in frame from the first base. Relative to germline, V is 0 bases shorter and J is 0 bases shorter, with 14 bases between their ends. From the germline V gene, CDR1 is MNHEY and CDR2 is SVGEGT. The collaborating institutions used their own protocols to collect whole blood in K2EDTA tubes. Collaborator samples were shipped for TCRbeta analysis as frozen whole blood, isolated PBMCs, or DNA extracted from either sample type. Specimen: peripheral blood. Rearrangement joined TRBV6-2 or TRBV6-3 to TRBJ2-2; a tentative D match to TRBD1 spans 6 bases. This TCR was recovered from a man aged 55 to 70 with active COVID-19. In nucleotide form, the sequence is TGTGCCAGCAGTTACTCTATCCTACAGGGCGCGAACACCGGGGAGCTGTTTTTT. Translation gives CASSYSILQGANTGELFF.